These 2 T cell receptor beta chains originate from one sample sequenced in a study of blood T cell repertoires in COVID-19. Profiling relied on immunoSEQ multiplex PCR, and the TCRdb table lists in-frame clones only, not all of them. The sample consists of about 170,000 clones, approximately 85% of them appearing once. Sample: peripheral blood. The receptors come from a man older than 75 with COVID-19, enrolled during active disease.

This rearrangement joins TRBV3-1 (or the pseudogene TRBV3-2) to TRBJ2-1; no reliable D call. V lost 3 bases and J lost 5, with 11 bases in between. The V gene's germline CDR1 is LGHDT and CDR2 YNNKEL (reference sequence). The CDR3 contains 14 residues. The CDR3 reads CASSHSLLNNEQFF. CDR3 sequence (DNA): TGTGCCAGCAGCCATTCCTTACTGAACAATGAGCAGTTCTTC.

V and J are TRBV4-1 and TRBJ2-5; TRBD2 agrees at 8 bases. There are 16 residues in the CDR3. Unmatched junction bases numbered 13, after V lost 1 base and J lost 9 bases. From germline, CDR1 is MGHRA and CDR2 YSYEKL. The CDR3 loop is CASSQAGFGGGEAQYF. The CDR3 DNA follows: TGCGCCAGCAGCCAAGCGGGGTTCGGGGGGGGCGAGGCCCAGTACTTC.